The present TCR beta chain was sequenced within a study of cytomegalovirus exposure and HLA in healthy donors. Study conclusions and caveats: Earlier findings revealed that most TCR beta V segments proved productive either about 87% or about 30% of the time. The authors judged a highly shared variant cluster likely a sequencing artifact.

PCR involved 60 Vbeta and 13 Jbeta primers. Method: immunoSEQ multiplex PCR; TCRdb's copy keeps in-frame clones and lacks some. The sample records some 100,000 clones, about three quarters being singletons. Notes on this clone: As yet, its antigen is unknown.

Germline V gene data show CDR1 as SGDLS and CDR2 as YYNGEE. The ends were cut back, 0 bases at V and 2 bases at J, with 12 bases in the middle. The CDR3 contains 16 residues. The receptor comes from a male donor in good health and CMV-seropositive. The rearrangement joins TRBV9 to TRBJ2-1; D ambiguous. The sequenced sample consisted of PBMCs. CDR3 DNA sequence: TGTGCCAGCAGCGTAGGTGTGGGCCTGACCTACAATGAGCAGTTCTTC. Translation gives CASSVGVGLTYNEQFF.